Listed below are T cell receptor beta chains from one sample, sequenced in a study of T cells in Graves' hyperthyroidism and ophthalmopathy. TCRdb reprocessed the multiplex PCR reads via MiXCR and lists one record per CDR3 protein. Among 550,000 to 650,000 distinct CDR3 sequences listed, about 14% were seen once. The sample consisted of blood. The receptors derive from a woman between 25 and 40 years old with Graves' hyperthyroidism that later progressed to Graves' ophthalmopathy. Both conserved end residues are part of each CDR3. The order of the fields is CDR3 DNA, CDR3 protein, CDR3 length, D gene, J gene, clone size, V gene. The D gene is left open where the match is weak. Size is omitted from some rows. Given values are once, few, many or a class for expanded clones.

CDR3 DNA: TGTGCCAGTAGTACAACAGGGGGCAACACCGGGGAGCTGTTTTTT
CDR3 protein: CASSTTGGNTGELFF
CDR3 length: 15
D gene: TRBD1
J gene: TRBJ2-2
clone size: few
V gene: TRBV19

CDR3 DNA: TGTGCCAGCAGAGGATCAGTCCTCACTGAAGCTTTCTTT
CDR3 protein: CASRGSVLTEAFF
CDR3 length: 13
D gene: .
J gene: TRBJ1-1
clone size: many
V gene: TRBV2

CDR3 DNA: TGCAGTGCCCCACGCCCGGATGGCTACACCTTC
CDR3 protein: CSAPRPDGYTF
CDR3 length: 11
D gene: .
J gene: TRBJ1-2
clone size: once
V gene: TRBV20-1

CDR3 DNA: TGTGCCAGCAGTTCCATGAGCGGGATCCTCTACAATGAGCAGTTCTTC
CDR3 protein: CASSSMSGILYNEQFF
CDR3 length: 16
D gene: TRBD2
J gene: TRBJ2-1
clone size: few
V gene: TRBV6-2/TRBV6-3

CDR3 DNA: TGTGCCAGTACCACAGGGTTCGGGGCCAACGTCCTGACTTTC
CDR3 protein: CASTTGFGANVLTF
CDR3 length: 14
D gene: .
J gene: TRBJ2-6
clone size: many
V gene: TRBV27

CDR3 DNA: TGTGCCAGCAGCTCGGGACTAGCGGGATACAATGAGCAGTTCTTC
CDR3 protein: CASSSGLAGYNEQFF
CDR3 length: 15
D gene: TRBD2
J gene: TRBJ2-1
clone size: many
V gene: TRBV5-5

CDR3 DNA: TGTGCCAGCAGAGGTCCCAAAACAGGGGGATTCGCCACCGGGGAGCTGTTTTTT
CDR3 protein: CASRGPKTGGFATGELFF
CDR3 length: 18
D gene: TRBD1
J gene: TRBJ2-2
clone size: many
V gene: TRBV6-2/TRBV6-3

CDR3 DNA: TGTGCCAGCTCAGGAGGGACAGGGAATTCACCCCTCCACTTT
CDR3 protein: CASSGGTGNSPLHF
CDR3 length: 14
D gene: TRBD1
J gene: TRBJ1-6
clone size: few
V gene: TRBV18

CDR3 DNA: TGTGCCATCAGCGTCGGGCCAGGGGTCAATGAGCAGTTCTTC
CDR3 protein: CAISVGPGVNEQFF
CDR3 length: 14
D gene: .
J gene: TRBJ2-1
clone size: many
V gene: TRBV10-3

CDR3 DNA: TGTGCCAGCTCACCAAACACAAAGACCCAGTACTTC
CDR3 protein: CASSPNTKTQYF
CDR3 length: 12
D gene: .
J gene: TRBJ2-5
clone size: many
V gene: TRBV18

CDR3 DNA: TGCGCCAGCAGGCAAGGGACAGAGATGCTTTTGCCCCAGCATTTT
CDR3 protein: CASRQGTEMLLPQHF
CDR3 length: 15
D gene: TRBD1
J gene: TRBJ1-5
clone size: many
V gene: TRBV5-1

CDR3 DNA: TGTGCCAGCAGCTATACCGGGACTAGCGGTCCGGAGGGATCGCGTGAGCAGTTCTTC
CDR3 protein: CASSYTGTSGPEGSREQFF
CDR3 length: 19
D gene: TRBD2
J gene: TRBJ2-1
clone size: .
V gene: TRBV4-2

CDR3 DNA: TGTGCCACCAGTGGTGGTAACGGTCGACAGTCTGGCTACACCTTC
CDR3 protein: CATSGGNGRQSGYTF
CDR3 length: 15
D gene: .
J gene: TRBJ1-2
clone size: many
V gene: TRBV24-1

CDR3 DNA: TGTGCCAGCAGCTGGGCGGGTCGGGAGCTGTTTTTT
CDR3 protein: CASSWAGRELFF
CDR3 length: 12
D gene: .
J gene: TRBJ2-2
clone size: .
V gene: TRBV5-6

CDR3 DNA: TGCAGTGCTAGGCCTAGCGGGCCCGACGGTACGCAGTATTTT
CDR3 protein: CSARPSGPDGTQYF
CDR3 length: 14
D gene: TRBD2
J gene: TRBJ2-3
clone size: few
V gene: TRBV20-1

CDR3 DNA: TGTGCCAGCAGCCTATCCGGAGAAGGCTACACCTTC
CDR3 protein: CASSLSGEGYTF
CDR3 length: 12
D gene: .
J gene: TRBJ1-2
clone size: many
V gene: TRBV3-1

CDR3 DNA: TGTGCCAGCAGGGACGATTTCGGACAGGGCGAAGAGACCCAGTACTTC
CDR3 protein: CASRDDFGQGEETQYF
CDR3 length: 16
D gene: TRBD1
J gene: TRBJ2-5
clone size: many
V gene: TRBV6-1

CDR3 DNA: TGTGCCAGCAGCGTAGCTCTCCTAGATCTTACGCAGTATTTT
CDR3 protein: CASSVALLDLTQYF
CDR3 length: 14
D gene: .
J gene: TRBJ2-3
clone size: .
V gene: TRBV9

CDR3 DNA: TGCGCCAGCAGCCCCGGCTTGCGCACCGGGGAGCTGTTTTTT
CDR3 protein: CASSPGLRTGELFF
CDR3 length: 14
D gene: .
J gene: TRBJ2-2
clone size: .
V gene: TRBV5-1

CDR3 DNA: TGTGCCAGCAGCCAAGGGGACCGGGTAAATGGCTACACCTTC
CDR3 protein: CASSQGDRVNGYTF
CDR3 length: 14
D gene: .
J gene: TRBJ1-2
clone size: few
V gene: TRBV3-1

CDR3 DNA: TGTGCCAGCAGCTTCGGCGGGAGGGACAATGAGCAGTTCTTC
CDR3 protein: CASSFGGRDNEQFF
CDR3 length: 14
D gene: TRBD2
J gene: TRBJ2-1
clone size: many
V gene: TRBV7-2

CDR3 DNA: TGTGCCAGCAGCCAAGACGTGACAACAGAAAATACGCAGTATTTT
CDR3 protein: CASSQDVTTENTQYF
CDR3 length: 15
D gene: .
J gene: TRBJ2-3
clone size: few
V gene: TRBV3-2

CDR3 DNA: TGCAGTGCTAACCTGATTAGCGGGAGGACCGGGTACTTCTCCTACAATGAGCAGTTCTTC
CDR3 protein: CSANLISGRTGYFSYNEQFF
CDR3 length: 20
D gene: TRBD2
J gene: TRBJ2-1
clone size: .
V gene: TRBV20-1

CDR3 DNA: TGTGCCAGCAGTTATGACATGGGGGGCACAGATACGCAGTATTTT
CDR3 protein: CASSYDMGGTDTQYF
CDR3 length: 15
D gene: .
J gene: TRBJ2-3
clone size: .
V gene: TRBV6-2/TRBV6-3